The TCR beta chain described here comes from a study of T cell repertoires in cytomegalovirus infection. Unmatched junction bases numbered 7, after V lost 5 bases and J lost 5 bases. Germline lookup yields CDR1 SGHVS and CDR2 FNYEAQ. The CDR3 covers 15 residues. TCRdb processed the reads anew with MiXCR; each CDR3 protein has one entry. The sample consists of some 99,000 distinct CDR3 sequences, 25% to 35% of them appearing once. Points from the study as a whole: Within the response measured ex vivo, HLA-C-restricted CMV-specific TCR beta clonotypes were dominant. Identification of carriers of CMV plus the relevant HLA was performed using cumulative public TCR beta family frequency.

This clonotype was counted many times. The antigen is unknown. Sample: CD8+ T cells from cultured PBMCs, taken from culture after CMV antigen stimulation. The chain couples TRBV7-6 to TRBJ1-4; 8 bases align to TRBD1. The clonotype originates from a human donor in good health (CMV status not recorded). Some clones in this sample may be carry-over from other donors' samples. The CDR3 protein is CASSPRDRSNEKLFF. For the CDR3, the DNA is TGTGCCAGCAGCCCCCGGGACAGGTCAAATGAAAAACTGTTTTTT.